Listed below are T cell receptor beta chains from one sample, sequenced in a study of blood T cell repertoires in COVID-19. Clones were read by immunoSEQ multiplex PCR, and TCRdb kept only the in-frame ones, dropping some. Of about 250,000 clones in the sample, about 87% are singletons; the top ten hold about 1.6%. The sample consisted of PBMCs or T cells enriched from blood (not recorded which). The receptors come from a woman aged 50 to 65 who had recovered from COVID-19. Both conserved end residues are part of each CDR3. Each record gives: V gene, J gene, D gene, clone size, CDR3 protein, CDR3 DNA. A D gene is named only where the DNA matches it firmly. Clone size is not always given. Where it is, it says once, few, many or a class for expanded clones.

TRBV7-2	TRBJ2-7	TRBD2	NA	CASSLAPGTSGYEQYF	TGTGCCAGCAGCTTAGCGCCTGGGACTAGCGGATACGAGCAGTACTTC
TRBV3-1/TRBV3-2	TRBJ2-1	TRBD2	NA	CASSPFSGRANEQFF	TGTGCCAGCAGTCCATTTAGCGGGAGGGCCAATGAGCAGTTCTTC
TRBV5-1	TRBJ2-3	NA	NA	CASKPGASTDTQYF	TGCGCCAGCAAGCCAGGGGCTAGCACAGATACGCAGTATTTT
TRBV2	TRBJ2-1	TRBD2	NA	CASSGGWPSGMRKLGEQFF	TGTGCCAGCAGTGGAGGCTGGCCTAGCGGGATGCGAAAATTGGGTGAGCAGTTCTTC
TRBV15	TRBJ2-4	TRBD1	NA	CATSRDSQGAYIQYF	TGTGCCACCAGCAGAGATAGCCAGGGGGCGTACATTCAGTACTTC
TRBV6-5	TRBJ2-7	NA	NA	CASRTEEGATYEQYF	TGTGCCAGCAGAACAGAGGAGGGGGCCACCTACGAGCAGTACTTC
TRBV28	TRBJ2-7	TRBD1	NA	CASRPGTGGGYEQYF	TGTGCCAGCAGGCCCGGGACAGGGGGTGGGTACGAGCAGTACTTC
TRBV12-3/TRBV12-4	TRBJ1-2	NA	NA	CASSLGSYGYTF	TGTGCCAGCAGTTTGGGCAGCTATGGCTACACCTTC
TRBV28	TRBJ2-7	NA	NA	CASSSGLDYEQYF	TGTGCCAGCAGTTCGGGGTTAGACTACGAGCAGTACTTC
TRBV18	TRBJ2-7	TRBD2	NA	CASSPTGTSVVYEQYF	TGTGCCAGCTCACCAACCGGGACTAGCGTTGTGTACGAGCAGTACTTC
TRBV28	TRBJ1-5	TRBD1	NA	CASSPPWDRGNQPQHF	TGTGCCAGCAGTCCTCCCTGGGACAGGGGAAATCAGCCCCAGCATTTT
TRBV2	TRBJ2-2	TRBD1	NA	CASSRQGSDTGELFF	TGTGCCAGCAGCAGACAGGGTTCGGACACCGGGGAGCTGTTTTTT
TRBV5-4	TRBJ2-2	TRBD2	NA	CASSRRVAGAGELFF	TGTGCCAGCAGCCGGAGGGTAGCGGGAGCCGGGGAGCTGTTTTTT
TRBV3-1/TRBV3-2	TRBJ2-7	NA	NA	CASSQDPDISNEQYF	TGTGCCAGCAGCCAAGACCCGGACATTTCCAACGAGCAGTACTTC
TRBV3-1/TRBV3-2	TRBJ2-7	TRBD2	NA	CASSHLGRVYEQYF	TGTGCCAGCAGCCATCTCGGGAGGGTATACGAGCAGTACTTC
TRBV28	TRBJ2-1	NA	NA	CASRLDREAYNEQFF	TGTGCCAGCAGATTAGACAGGGAGGCTTACAATGAGCAGTTCTTC
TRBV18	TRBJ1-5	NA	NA	CASSQQSRGSNQPQHF	TGTGCCAGCTCGCAACAGTCTAGGGGAAGCAATCAGCCCCAGCATTTT
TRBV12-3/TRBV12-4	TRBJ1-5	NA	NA	CASSRGNQPQHF	TGTGCCAGCAGTCGCGGGAATCAGCCCCAGCATTTT
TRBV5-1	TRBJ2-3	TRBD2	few	CASRASGTTDTQYF	TGCGCCAGCAGAGCTAGCGGGACCACAGATACGCAGTATTTT
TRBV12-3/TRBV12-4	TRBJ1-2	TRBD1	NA	CASSFGDRYGYTF	TGTGCCAGCAGTTTCGGGGACAGGTACGGCTACACCTTC
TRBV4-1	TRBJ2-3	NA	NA	CASSQGIGRARTDTQYF	TGCGCCAGCAGCCAAGGGATCGGGCGGGCTCGGACAGATACGCAGTATTTT
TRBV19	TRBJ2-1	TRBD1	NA	CASSTPPGTGVSNEQFF	TGTGCCAGTAGTACCCCGCCCGGGACAGGGGTCTCCAATGAGCAGTTCTTC
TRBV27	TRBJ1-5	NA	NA	CASSLRGSNQPQHF	TGTGCCAGCAGTTTAAGGGGGAGCAATCAGCCCCAGCATTTT
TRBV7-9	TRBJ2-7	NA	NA	CASSFHLGPIYEQYF	TGTGCCAGCAGCTTCCACCTTGGGCCTATCTACGAGCAGTACTTC
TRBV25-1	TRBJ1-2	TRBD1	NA	CASSETRTGDGYTF	TGTGCCAGCAGTGAGACACGGACAGGGGATGGCTACACCTTC
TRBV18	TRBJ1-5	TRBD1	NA	CASSPGQGNQPQHF	TGTGCCAGCTCACCCGGACAGGGCAATCAGCCCCAGCATTTT
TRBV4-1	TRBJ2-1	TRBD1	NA	CASSQGRQGIFNEQFF	TGCGCCAGCAGCCAAGGGCGACAGGGGATCTTCAATGAGCAGTTCTTC
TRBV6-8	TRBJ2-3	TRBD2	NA	CASSYSLAESTDTQYF	TGTGCCAGCAGTTACTCCCTAGCGGAAAGCACAGATACGCAGTATTTT
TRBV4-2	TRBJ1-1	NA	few	CASSQGPGFTEAFF	TGTGCCAGCAGCCAAGGGCCAGGATTCACTGAAGCTTTCTTT
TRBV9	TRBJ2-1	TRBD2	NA	CASSPLGREGYNEQFF	TGTGCCAGCAGCCCATTGGGACGGGAGGGATACAATGAGCAGTTCTTC
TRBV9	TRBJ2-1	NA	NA	CASSVELRGNYNEQFF	TGTGCCAGCAGCGTAGAGTTGCGGGGCAACTACAATGAGCAGTTCTTC
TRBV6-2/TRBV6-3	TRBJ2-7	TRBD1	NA	CASSRDSLYEQYF	TGTGCCAGCAGTCGGGACAGCTTGTACGAGCAGTACTTC
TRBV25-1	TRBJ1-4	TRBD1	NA	CASSDLKLRDRLSEKLFF	TGTGCCAGCAGTGACCTGAAGCTCCGGGACAGGCTTTCCGAAAAACTGTTTTTT
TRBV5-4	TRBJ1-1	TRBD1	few	CASSENPTGAPSGTEAFF	TGTGCCAGCAGCGAGAACCCTACAGGGGCACCAAGCGGGACTGAAGCTTTCTTT
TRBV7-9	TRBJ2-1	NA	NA	CASSTDFSSYNEQFF	TGTGCCAGCTCTACGGACTTTAGCTCCTACAATGAGCAGTTCTTC
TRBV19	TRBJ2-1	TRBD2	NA	CASSIRTSGTYNEQFF	TGTGCCAGTAGTATTCGGACTAGCGGCACTTACAATGAGCAGTTCTTC
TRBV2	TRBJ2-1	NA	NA	CASSEIRSYNEQFF	TGTGCCAGCAGTGAAATTCGGTCCTACAATGAGCAGTTCTTC
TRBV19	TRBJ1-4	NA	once	CASKQSAGEKLFF	TGTGCCAGTAAGCAGTCGGCGGGTGAAAAACTGTTTTTT
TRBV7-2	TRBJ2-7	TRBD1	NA	CASSLWTGGWDEQYF	TGTGCCAGCAGCTTATGGACAGGGGGCTGGGACGAGCAGTACTTC
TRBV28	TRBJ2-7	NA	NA	CASSFRGYEQYF	TGTGCCAGCAGTTTCAGGGGATACGAGCAGTACTTC
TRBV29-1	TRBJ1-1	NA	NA	CSVSTAMNTEAFF	TGCAGCGTTTCGACAGCCATGAACACTGAAGCTTTCTTT
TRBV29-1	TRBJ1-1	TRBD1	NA	CSVSLGQGGTEAFF	TGCAGCGTTTCCTTGGGACAGGGGGGCACTGAAGCTTTCTTT
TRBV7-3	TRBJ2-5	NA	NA	CASSPQGGVRETQYF	TGTGCCAGCAGCCCACAAGGGGGTGTTCGAGAGACCCAGTACTTC
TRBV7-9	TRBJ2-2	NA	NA	CASSAGETGELFF	TGTGCCAGCAGCGCAGGGGAGACCGGGGAGCTGTTTTTT
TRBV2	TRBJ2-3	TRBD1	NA	CASRPFGRTGDLTDTQYF	TGTGCCAGCAGGCCCTTCGGAAGGACAGGAGACCTCACAGATACGCAGTATTTT
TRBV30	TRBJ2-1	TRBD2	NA	CAWTKAGLAGVNEQFF	TGTGCCTGGACCAAAGCGGGACTAGCGGGAGTCAATGAGCAGTTCTTC
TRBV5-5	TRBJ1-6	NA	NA	CASSELSRVPGMSYNSPLHF	TGTGCCAGCAGCGAATTAAGCCGGGTCCCCGGGATGTCCTATAATTCACCCCTCCACTTT
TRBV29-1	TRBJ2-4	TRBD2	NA	CSVELAGRGLAKNIQYF	TGCAGCGTTGAACTAGCGGGACGGGGGTTGGCCAAAAACATTCAGTACTTC
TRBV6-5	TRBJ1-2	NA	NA	CASSYSTGGGYTF	TGTGCCAGCAGTTACTCGACGGGAGGGGGCTACACCTTC
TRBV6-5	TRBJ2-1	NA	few	CASRRLTSRIDEQFF	TGTGCCAGCAGGAGGTTAACTAGCCGCATCGATGAGCAGTTCTTC
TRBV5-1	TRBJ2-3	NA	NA	CASSPGQITDTQYF	TGCGCCAGCAGCCCTGGACAGATCACAGATACGCAGTATTTT
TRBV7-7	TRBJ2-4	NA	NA	CASSLDRDSSQYF	TGTGCTAGCAGTCTTGATAGGGACTCTTCTCAGTACTTC
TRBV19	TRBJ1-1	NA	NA	CASRDWTVNTEAFF	TGTGCCAGTAGAGACTGGACAGTCAACACTGAAGCTTTCTTT
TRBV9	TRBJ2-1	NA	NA	CASSPNTGSEQFF	TGTGCCAGCAGTCCCAACACAGGGAGTGAGCAGTTCTTC